The 26 T cell receptor beta chains listed next were all sequenced from one sample in a study of blood T cell repertoires in COVID-19. Clones were read by immunoSEQ multiplex PCR, and TCRdb kept only the in-frame ones, dropping some. The data contain approximately 260,000 clones, about 87% of them singletons. The sequenced material came from peripheral blood. The source is a human donor in a cohort sampled during active COVID-19.

This sequence joins TRBV11-2 and TRBJ2-7; TRBD2 matches 8 bases. Per germline, CDR1 SGHAT and CDR2 FQNNGV. CDR3 length equals 13 residues. V dropped 6 bases and J dropped 8; count of bases not matched to a gene: 9. The DNA of the CDR3 is TGTGCCAGCAGGAGCGGGAGAAGCTGGAAGCAGTACTTC. It is translated as CASRSGRSWKQYF.

This clone was observed a handful of times. The chain links TRBV12-2 to TRBJ2-7; TRBD1 was called by the table and not checked on the DNA. TRBV12-2 is given as a pseudogene. This CDR3 region has 15 residues. The CDR3 sequence is CASRLQQGAPYEQYF. DNA for the CDR3: TGTGCAAGTCGCCTACAACAGGGGGCTCCCTACGAGCAGTACTTC.

The chain employs TRBV28 and TRBJ1-1; 10 bases align to TRBD1. CDR1 and CDR2 (germline): MDHEN, SYDVKM. Trimming at V came to 6 bases and at J to 2 bases, leaving 18 bases not matched to a gene. The CDR3 contains 19 residues. Here the CDR3 DNA reads TGTGCCAGCAGCCGCGACCCACGACAGGGGGCTGGTAGAAACACTGAAGCTTTCTTT. Its protein is CASSRDPRQGAGRNTEAFF.

This clone was observed at least ten times. The rearrangement uses TRBV7-9 and TRBJ2-1; 12 bases line up with TRBD2. The CDR3 extends over 15 amino acids. The ends lost 4 bases at V and 10 bases at J; junction bases unmatched: 8. Germline V gene data show CDR1 as SEHNR and CDR2 as FQNEAQ (reference sequence). In DNA form, the CDR3 reads TGTGCCAGCAGCTCGTGGACTAGCGGGATTGGGGAGCAGTTCTTC. The encoded protein is CASSSWTSGIGEQFF.

This chain joins TRBV6-6 and TRBJ1-1; unclear D gene. Per germline, CDR1 MNHNY and CDR2 SVGAGI (reference sequence). The CDR3 is 13 amino acids. V was cut by 5 bases and J by 4 bases, with 11 bases left in between. CDR3 nucleotide sequence: TGTGCCAGCAGTCGATTAGGGAGCACTGAAGCTTTCTTT. Residues: CASSRLGSTEAFF.

The V gene is TRBV7-2, the J gene TRBJ2-5; TRBD1 matches at 7 bases. CDR1 is SGHTA, CDR2 FQGNSA, per germline. Germline trimming cut 6 bases from V and 4 bases from J; bases unmatched to any gene: 11. This CDR3 has 15 residues. CDR3 region: CASSRRQGTPETQYF. The DNA of the CDR3 is TGTGCCAGCAGTCGGCGACAGGGAACCCCAGAGACCCAGTACTTC.

The chain carries TRBV19 and TRBJ1-1; possible D gene TRBD1, 5 bases. The CDR3 is made up of 13 amino acids. V lost 7 bases and J 8 bases, leaving 17 bases between the germline ends. Germline-derived CDR1 and CDR2 are LNHDA and SQIVND (reference sequence). CDR3 sequence reads: CASTLTRGGEAFF. CDR3 DNA: TGTGCCAGTACCCTCACAAGGGGTGGCGAAGCTTTCTTT.

The chain carries TRBV19 and TRBJ1-4; D call uncertain. The CDR3 contains 13 residues. Trimming cost V 1 base and J 8 bases, with 8 bases left between them. Germline V gene sequence: CDR1 LNHDA, CDR2 SQIVND (reference sequence). The CDR3 spells CASSIAAGEKLFF. The DNA of the CDR3 is TGTGCCAGTAGTATAGCGGCGGGCGAAAAACTGTTTTTT. Using reference TRBV19 and TRBJ1-4 for the parts outside the CDR3, the full variable domain is DGGITQSPKYLFRKEGQNVTLSCEQNLNHDAMYWYRQDPGQGLRLIYYSQIVNDFQKGDIAEGYSVSREKKESFPLTVTSAQKNPTAFYLCASSIAAGEKLFFGSGTQLSVL.

The rearrangement joins TRBV4-3 to TRBJ2-3, with 9 bases identical to TRBD1. The CDR3 sequence is 15 residues long. The ends lost 3 bases at V and 6 bases at J; junction bases unmatched: 7. Germline lookup yields CDR1 LGHNA and CDR2 YSLEER. As DNA, the CDR3 is TGCGCCAGCAGCCATCCGGGACAGGGATTCGATACGCAGTATTTT. This gives the protein CASSHPGQGFDTQYF.

About this clone: Other DNA sequences within the sample encode an identical CDR3. The rearrangement uses TRBV6-5 and TRBJ1-5; no reliable D call. Germline V gene data show CDR1 as MNHEY and CDR2 as SVGAGI. Between the trimmed V and J ends, which lost 2 bases and 3 bases, there was a span of 5 bases. The CDR3 length is 13 residues. The CDR3 DNA sequence: TGTGCCAGCAGTTACACGGTCAATCAGCCCCAGCATTTT. This sequence encodes CASSYTVNQPQHF.

V is TRBV9 and J is TRBJ2-5; 11 bases are shared with TRBD2. J lost 1 base, V lost 0 bases, and 11 bases had no gene match. CDR3 length equals 19 residues. Germline V gene lookup returns CDR1 SGDLS and CDR2 YYNGEE. The CDR3 spells CASSVAISSGGTFQETQYF. The DNA for the CDR3 is TGTGCCAGCAGCGTAGCTATATCTAGCGGGGGGACCTTCCAAGAGACCCAGTACTTC.

The CDR3 nucleotides are TGTGCCAGCAGCCACACCGGTCCGGGGGAGCAGTACTTC. Amino acids: CASSHTGPGEQYF. The chain employs TRBV14 and TRBJ2-7; TRBD2 might be the D (5 bases). The CDR3 covers 13 residues. Germline V lookup: CDR1 SGHDN, CDR2 FVKESK. Trimming took off 3 bases at V and 7 bases at J, with 13 bases between the two ends.

This clone was seen a single time. The chain couples TRBV18 to TRBJ2-1, with D hard to call. From germline, CDR1 is KGHSH and CDR2 LQKENI. The CDR3 loop spans 15 amino acids. The V end was cut by 1 base, the J end by 9 bases, with 16 bases between. CDR3 nucleotide sequence: TGTGCCAGCTCACCACGCTCCCAGACTGCATCTGAGCAGTTCTTC. It codes for CASSPRSQTASEQFF.

In its sample, this clone was seen a few times. The rearrangement joins TRBV18 to TRBJ2-3; 8 bases align to TRBD1. This CDR3 has 15 residues. J lost 2 bases, V lost 3 bases, and 4 bases had no gene match. CDR1 and CDR2 (germline): KGHSH, LQKENI. The CDR3: CASSPGQVYTDTQYF. DNA for the CDR3: TGTGCCAGCTCACCGGGACAGGTATACACAGATACGCAGTATTTT. Full variable domain (missing parts from reference TRBV18 and TRBJ2-3): NAGVMQNPRHLVRRRGQEARLRCSPMKGHSHVYWYRQLPEEGLKFMVYLQKENIIDESGMPKERFSAEFPKEGPSILRIQQVVRGDSAAYFCASSPGQVYTDTQYFGPGTRLTVL.

CDR3 bases: TGTGCCAGCAGCCCCGGGACTAGCGGGAGTTGGGAGCAGTTCTTC. Protein: CASSPGTSGSWEQFF. The rearrangement links TRBV7-9 to TRBJ2-1; 14 bases align to TRBD2. The CDR3 loop spans 15 amino acids. Looked up from germline, CDR1 is SEHNR and CDR2 is FQNEAQ (reference sequence). Trimming at V came to 5 bases and at J to 10 bases, leaving 7 bases not matched to a gene.

The chain recombines TRBV6-6 with TRBJ2-2; tentatively, D is TRBD1 (5 bases). This CDR3 has 15 amino acids. CDR1 is MNHNY and CDR2 is SVGAGI in the germline V gene (reference sequence). V was clipped by 0 bases and J by 0 bases, with 5 bases between them. The CDR3 nucleotides read TGTGCCAGCAGTTACTCGACAGCGAACACCGGGGAGCTGTTTTTT. It codes for CASSYSTANTGELFF.

The chain uses TRBV3-1 (or the pseudogene TRBV3-2) and TRBJ2-7; D ambiguous. Germline V CDR1 and CDR2: LGHDT, YNNKEL (reference sequence). This CDR3 spans 15 amino acids. V shed 0 bases and J shed 0 bases, with 9 bases lying between them. The CDR3 DNA is TGTGCCAGCAGCCAAGACAGTACCGTCTCCTACGAGCAGTACTTC. Protein: CASSQDSTVSYEQYF.

The V call is TRBV11-2, the J call TRBJ1-2; tentative D call: TRBD1 (6 bases). Germline V gives CDR1 SGHAT, CDR2 FQNNGV. The CDR3 is 16 amino acids. Trimming shortened V by 2 bases and J by 2 bases, and 15 bases separated the two germline ends. The CDR3: CASSLWGPGGNYGYTF. The CDR3 DNA reads TGTGCCAGCAGCTTATGGGGGCCGGGAGGGAACTATGGCTACACCTTC.

The V call is TRBV6-5, the J call TRBJ2-7; possibly TRBD1 for D (6 bases). The CDR3 runs to 12 residues. Germline-derived CDR1 and CDR2 are MNHEY and SVGAGI. Trimming pared 6 bases from V and 7 bases from J, leaving 13 bases between. The CDR3 here is CASRNGQREQYF. As DNA, the CDR3 is TGTGCCAGCAGAAATGGACAGAGGGAGCAGTACTTC.

The rearrangement links TRBV5-6 to TRBJ1-2; D not certain. The V end was cut by 0 bases, the J end by 2 bases, with 11 bases between. CDR3 length: 15 amino acids. The germline CDR1 and CDR2 sequences are SGHDT and YYEEEE. The CDR3 sequence is CASSLVARRNYGYTF. The CDR3 region has the DNA TGTGCCAGCAGCTTGGTGGCCAGGAGGAACTATGGCTACACCTTC.

As for this clone: Other DNA sequences in the same sample also yield this CDR3. The chain recombines TRBV2 with TRBJ2-7; 8 bases map to TRBD1. Germline CDR1 reads SNHLY; CDR2 reads FYNNEI. The CDR3 is 13 residues long. The V gene end was trimmed by 6 bases and the J gene end by 2 bases; junction bases not matched to a gene: 3. CDR3 loop: CASSYRGTYEQYF. The CDR3 DNA is TGTGCCAGCAGCTACAGGGGGACCTACGAGCAGTACTTC.

The rearrangement uses TRBV7-9 and TRBJ2-7, with 7 bases matching TRBD1. Germline V lookup: CDR1 SEHNR, CDR2 FQNEAQ (reference sequence). This CDR3 has 14 amino acids. The J segment lost 0 bases and the V segment lost 6 bases, leaving 5 bases of the junction unmatched. The DNA for the CDR3 is TGTGCCAGCAGGTACACAGGGGACTCCTACGAGCAGTACTTC. Its translation: CASRYTGDSYEQYF.

Comments on this clone: The junction does not match germline at one end; this may be a read error. This chain links TRBV9 with TRBJ2-3, with 9 bases identical to TRBD2. Per the germline V gene, CDR1 is SGDLS and CDR2 is YYNGEE. CDR3 length: 14 residues. In DNA, the CDR3 is TGTGCCAGCACCGTAGCGGGAGTTACAGATACGCAGTATTTT. It yields the protein CASTVAGVTDTQYF.

The chain has TRBV15 and TRBJ1-4; the D gene is possibly TRBD1 (6 bases). CDR3 length equals 15 residues. V dropped 1 base and J dropped 1 base, with 7 bases sitting between them. CDR1 is LNHNV and CDR2 is YYDKDF in the germline V gene (reference sequence). CDR3 protein: CATSRARGTNEKLFF. For the CDR3, the DNA is TGTGCCACCAGCAGAGCCAGGGGAACTAATGAAAAACTGTTTTTT.

V is TRBV7-9 and J is TRBJ1-1; 7 bases map to TRBD1. Germline CDR1 SEHNR, CDR2 FQNEAQ (reference sequence). The trim removed 2 bases at V and 1 base at J, leaving 13 bases unmatched. The CDR3 has 18 residues. The CDR3 reads CASSLRDAPGQPNTEAFF. The CDR3 DNA sequence: TGTGCCAGCAGCTTAAGGGATGCCCCGGGACAGCCGAACACTGAAGCTTTCTTT.

This chain connects TRBV6-2 or TRBV6-3 to TRBJ1-6; no clear D gene. The CDR3 is 15 residues long. V lost 2 bases and J lost 4, with 9 bases in between. Germline loops: CDR1 MNHEY, CDR2 SVGEGT. This CDR3 reads CASSYEGRYNSPLHF. The CDR3 DNA reads as TGTGCCAGCAGTTACGAGGGCAGATATAATTCACCCCTCCACTTT.